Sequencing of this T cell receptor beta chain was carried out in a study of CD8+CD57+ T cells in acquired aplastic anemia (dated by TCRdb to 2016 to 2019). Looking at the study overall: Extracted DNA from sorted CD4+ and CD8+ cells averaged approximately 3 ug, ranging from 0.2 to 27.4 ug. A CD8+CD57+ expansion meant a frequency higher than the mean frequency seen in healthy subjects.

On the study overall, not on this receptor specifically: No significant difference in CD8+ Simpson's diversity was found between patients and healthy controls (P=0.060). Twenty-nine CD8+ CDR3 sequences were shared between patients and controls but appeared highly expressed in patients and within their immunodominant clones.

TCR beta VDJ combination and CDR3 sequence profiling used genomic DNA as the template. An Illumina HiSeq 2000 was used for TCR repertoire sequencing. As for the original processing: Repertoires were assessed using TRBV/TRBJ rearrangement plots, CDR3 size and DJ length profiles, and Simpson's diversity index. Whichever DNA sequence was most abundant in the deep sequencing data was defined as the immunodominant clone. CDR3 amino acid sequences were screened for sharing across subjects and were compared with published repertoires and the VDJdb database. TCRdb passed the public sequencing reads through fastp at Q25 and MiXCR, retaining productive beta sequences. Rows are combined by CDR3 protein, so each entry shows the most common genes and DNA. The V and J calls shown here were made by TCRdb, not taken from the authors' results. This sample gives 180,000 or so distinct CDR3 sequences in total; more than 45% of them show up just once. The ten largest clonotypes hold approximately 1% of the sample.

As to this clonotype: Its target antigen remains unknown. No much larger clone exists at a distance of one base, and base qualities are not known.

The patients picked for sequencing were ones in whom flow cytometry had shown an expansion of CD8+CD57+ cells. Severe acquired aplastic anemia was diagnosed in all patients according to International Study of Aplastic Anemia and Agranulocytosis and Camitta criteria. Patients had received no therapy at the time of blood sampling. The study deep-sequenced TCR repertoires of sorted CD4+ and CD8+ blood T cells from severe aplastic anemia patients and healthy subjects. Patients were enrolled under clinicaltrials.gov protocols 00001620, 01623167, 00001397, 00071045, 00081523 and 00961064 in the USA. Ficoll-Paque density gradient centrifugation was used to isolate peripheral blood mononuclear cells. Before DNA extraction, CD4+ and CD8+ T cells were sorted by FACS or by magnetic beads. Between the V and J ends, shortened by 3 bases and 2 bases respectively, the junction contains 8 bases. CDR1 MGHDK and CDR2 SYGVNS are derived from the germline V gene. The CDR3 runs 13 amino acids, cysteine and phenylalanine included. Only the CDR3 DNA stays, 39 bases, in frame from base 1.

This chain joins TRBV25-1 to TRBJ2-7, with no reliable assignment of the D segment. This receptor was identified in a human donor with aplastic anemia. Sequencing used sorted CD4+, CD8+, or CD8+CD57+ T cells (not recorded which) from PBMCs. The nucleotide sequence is TGTGCCAGCAGTGAGCTGGCCACCTACGAGCAGTACTTC. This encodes CASSELATYEQYF.